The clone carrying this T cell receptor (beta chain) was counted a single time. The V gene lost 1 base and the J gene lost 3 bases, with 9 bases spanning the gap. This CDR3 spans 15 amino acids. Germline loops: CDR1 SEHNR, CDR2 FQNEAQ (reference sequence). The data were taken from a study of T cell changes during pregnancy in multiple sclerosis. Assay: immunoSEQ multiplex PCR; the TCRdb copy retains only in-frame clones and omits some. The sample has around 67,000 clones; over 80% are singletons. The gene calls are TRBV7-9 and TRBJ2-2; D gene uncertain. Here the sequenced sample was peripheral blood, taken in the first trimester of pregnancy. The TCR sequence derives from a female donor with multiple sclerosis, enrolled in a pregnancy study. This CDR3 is CASSLVSLHTGELFF. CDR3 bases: TGTGCCAGCAGCTTAGTGTCTCTACACACCGGGGAGCTGTTTTTT.